A selection of T cell receptor beta chains follows, all from one sample in a study of T-cell reconstitution after alpha-beta-depleted transplantation in children. MiXCR was run by TCRdb on the PCR reads, yielding one entry per CDR3 protein. This table has 140,000 or so distinct CDR3 sequences, 8% to 10% appearing once. The sequences come from PBMCs, mostly from graft donor cells, collected 180 days after TCRalphabeta/CD19-depleted stem cell transplant. These receptors originate from a female patient between 2 and 10 years old who had a stem cell transplant for congenital amegakaryocytic thrombocytopenia, so the T cells may come from the graft donor. The CDR3 runs from the conserved cysteine through the conserved F or W. The D gene is left open where the match is weak. Clone size is not always given. Where it is, it says once, few, many or a class for expanded clones.

D | J | size | V | DNA | CDR3
- | TRBJ1-3 | - | TRBV28 | TGTGCCAGCAGTTTACTTGACAGGTACTCTGGAAACACCATATATTTT | CASSLLDRYSGNTIYF
TRBD1 | TRBJ2-7 | many | TRBV28 | TGTGCCAGCAGAGGACAGGTGGCTCGCGAGCAGTACTTC | CASRGQVAREQYF
TRBD2 | TRBJ2-3 | few | TRBV28 | TGTGCCAGCAGTTTCGGCCCGGGGGGAAGCACAGATACGCAGTATTTT | CASSFGPGGSTDTQYF
TRBD2 | TRBJ2-4 | few | TRBV20-1 | TGCATCCGGACTAGCGGGACCAAGACGAAAGCCAAAAACATTCAGTACTTC | CIRTSGTKTKAKNIQYF
TRBD1 | TRBJ2-2 | - | TRBV4-2 | TGTGCCAGCAGCCAAGATAGAACAGGGGGAGCGAAGAGCGGGGAGCTGTTTTTT | CASSQDRTGGAKSGELFF
- | TRBJ1-4 | many | TRBV28 | TGTGCCAGCAGCCTAGGAGGGGGTAGGGAAAAACTGTTTTTT | CASSLGGGREKLFF
TRBD2 | TRBJ2-5 | many | TRBV12-3/TRBV12-4 | TGTGCCAGCAGTTTGAGGTTGTGGGAGGGACCCCAAGAGACCCAGTACTTC | CASSLRLWEGPQETQYF
- | TRBJ1-5 | many | TRBV6-5 | TGTGCCAGCAGCCCCAGGGGTAACAATCAGCCCCAGCATTTT | CASSPRGNNQPQHF
- | TRBJ2-7 | many | TRBV28 | TGTGCCAGCAGCCCAGAAGAAGACGAGCAGTACTTC | CASSPEEDEQYF
TRBD1 | TRBJ1-2 | many | TRBV20-1 | TGCAGTGCGGACAGGGGGGGAAAGGGCTACACCTTC | CSADRGGKGYTF
- | TRBJ2-1 | many | TRBV7-2 | TGTGCCAGTGGTAGCGAAGGGACCCGGGTTTACAATGAGCAGTTCTTC | CASGSEGTRVYNEQFF
- | TRBJ2-3 | - | TRBV7-9 | TGTGCCAGCACCTTCCTGTGGGCAGATACGCAGTATTTT | CASTFLWADTQYF
- | TRBJ1-6 | - | TRBV20-1 | TGCAGTGCTAGAGGAGACTCGGGGATAACCCTCCACTTT | CSARGDSGITLHF
- | TRBJ1-2 | many | TRBV20-1 | TGCAGTGCTTCATATAACTATGGCTACACCTTC | CSASYNYGYTF
- | TRBJ2-1 | many | TRBV20-1 | TGCAGTGCTAGAAGGGACCAATTCTCCTACAATGAGCAGTTCTTC | CSARRDQFSYNEQFF
- | TRBJ2-3 | many | TRBV12-3/TRBV12-4 | TGTGCCAGCAGTTTTGGAAGGGACTCGCGGAGCACAGATACGCAGTATTTT | CASSFGRDSRSTDTQYF
- | TRBJ2-1 | many | TRBV5-1 | TGCGCCAGCGGGCGGGGATCATACAATGAGCAGTTCTTC | CASGRGSYNEQFF
TRBD1 | TRBJ2-7 | many | TRBV5-1 | TGCGCCAGCAGCTTTGGGACAGGGGACTACGAGCAGTACTTC | CASSFGTGDYEQYF
- | TRBJ1-2 | many | TRBV7-9 | TGTGCCAGCAGCTTAGATCAGGGGTCGTATGGCTACACCTTC | CASSLDQGSYGYTF
- | TRBJ2-5 | few | TRBV14 | TGTGCCAGCAGCCGACAAACGACTATTCCGCAAGAGACCCAGTACTTC | CASSRQTTIPQETQYF
- | TRBJ1-1 | few | TRBV20-1 | TGCAGTGCGAATAGGAAGCTTATATTGAACACTGAAGCTTTCTTT | CSANRKLILNTEAFF
- | TRBJ2-2 | many | TRBV5-5 | TGTGCCAGCAGGGGGGCCGGGAACACCGGGGAGCTGTTTTTT | CASRGAGNTGELFF
- | TRBJ2-7 | many | TRBV28 | TGTGCCAGCAGCACCCCCTTTGGGTCTAGGTCCTACGAGCAGTACTTC | CASSTPFGSRSYEQYF
TRBD2 | TRBJ2-3 | few | TRBV7-2 | TGTGCCAGCAGCTTAAGCGGGGGGGGGAGGCGTAGCACAGATACGCAGTATTTT | CASSLSGGGRRSTDTQYF
TRBD1 | TRBJ1-2 | few | TRBV5-6 | TGTGCCAGCAGCCCGAGGATGGGACAGGGTTTAACCTTTCCCGCGGACACCTTC | CASSPRMGQGLTFPADTF
- | TRBJ2-6 | many | TRBV29-1 | TGCAGCGTTGTTGTGCAGGGGTCTGGGGCCAACGTCCTGACTTTC | CSVVVQGSGANVLTF
TRBD1 | TRBJ1-5 | many | TRBV29-1 | TGCAGCGTGGGACAGGGGGGGCAGCCCCAGCATTTT | CSVGQGGQPQHF
TRBD2 | TRBJ2-2 | few | TRBV28 | TGTGCCAGCAGTCCGTTACGACTAGCGGGAGACACCGGGGAGCTGTTTTTT | CASSPLRLAGDTGELFF
- | TRBJ2-5 | many | TRBV9 | TGTGCCAGCAGCGCGAACCAAGAGACCCAGTACTTC | CASSANQETQYF
- | TRBJ1-2 | many | TRBV12-3/TRBV12-4 | TGTGCCAGCGGCCTTGGGTGGAGCTATGGCTACACCTTC | CASGLGWSYGYTF
- | TRBJ2-5 | many | TRBV5-5 | TGTGCCAGCAGCCTTGAATGGGTGCAAGAGACCCAGTACTTC | CASSLEWVQETQYF
- | TRBJ2-3 | many | TRBV7-9 | TGTGCCAGCAGTTGTTGGGACAAGAGCACAGATACGCAGTATTTT | CASSCWDKSTDTQYF
TRBD1 | TRBJ2-7 | - | TRBV12-3/TRBV12-4 | TGTGCCAGCAGCCAAAAATACGACAGGGGCCCGCCGAAATACGAGCAGTACTTC | CASSQKYDRGPPKYEQYF
- | TRBJ2-5 | - | TRBV6-5 | TGTGCCAGCAGTTACGGCAGGGGTCGAGAGACCCAGTACTTC | CASSYGRGRETQYF
- | TRBJ1-3 | many | TRBV2 | TGTGCCAGCAGGATAAGCTCTGGAAACACCATATATTTT | CASRISSGNTIYF
- | TRBJ1-2 | many | TRBV25-1 | TGTGCCAGCAGTGAACCGGACACCTATGGCTACACCTTC | CASSEPDTYGYTF
- | TRBJ1-1 | - | TRBV4-3 | TGCGCCAGCAGCCAAGATTTCCTGAACACTGAAGCTTTCTTT | CASSQDFLNTEAFF
- | TRBJ2-3 | - | TRBV10-3 | TGTGCCATCAAAGGGGGCCTGCGGGGGCCTGCTAGCACAGATACGCAGTATTTT | CAIKGGLRGPASTDTQYF
- | TRBJ2-2 | - | TRBV29-1 | TGCAGCGTTCTGCGGGTAGACACCGGGGAGCTGTTTTTT | CSVLRVDTGELFF
- | TRBJ2-7 | - | TRBV6-1 | TGTGCCAGCAGTTTTGGGGCGGCCGAGCAGTACTTC | CASSFGAAEQYF
- | TRBJ2-3 | many | TRBV7-9 | TGTGCCAGCAGCATAAGGACAGACACAGATACGCAGTATTTT | CASSIRTDTDTQYF
- | TRBJ2-5 | many | TRBV5-6 | TGTGCCAGCAGCTTCCTGGGCAGAAATCCTCAAGAGACCCAGTACTTC | CASSFLGRNPQETQYF
- | TRBJ1-1 | many | TRBV3-1 | TGTGCCAGCAGCCAAGAACCGAGAACCTCAGGAGCTGGGACTGAAGCTTTCTTT | CASSQEPRTSGAGTEAFF
- | TRBJ1-2 | many | TRBV11-1 | TGTGCCAGCAGCTTAGCGCCTTCGACAGCCTATGGCTACACCTTC | CASSLAPSTAYGYTF
- | TRBJ2-1 | - | TRBV12-3/TRBV12-4 | TGTGCCAGCAGTTCCCAGGCTGCGCAGTTCTTC | CASSSQAAQFF
- | TRBJ1-2 | many | TRBV5-6 | TGTGCCAGCAGCGTACCCGGGGGCGCGGACTATGGCTACACCTTC | CASSVPGGADYGYTF
TRBD2 | TRBJ2-7 | - | TRBV2 | TGTGCCAGCAGTGAATCACTAGCGACCGAGCAGTACTTC | CASSESLATEQYF
- | TRBJ1-1 | many | TRBV4-1 | TGCGCCAGCAGCCAAGATGTGAAGGGGCGGGAAACTGAAGCTTTCTTT | CASSQDVKGRETEAFF
TRBD1 | TRBJ2-1 | many | TRBV7-6 | TGTGCCAGCAGCTCCTTGGACAGGGCCTACAATGAGCAGTTCTTC | CASSSLDRAYNEQFF
TRBD2 | TRBJ2-1 | many | TRBV20-1 | TGCAGTGGAAAAACTAGCGGGAGAGATGAGCAGTTCTTC | CSGKTSGRDEQFF
TRBD1 | TRBJ1-6 | many | TRBV5-1 | TGCGCCAGCAGCCTGGGGACAGCGTCTCATTCACCCCTCCACTTT | CASSLGTASHSPLHF
TRBD1 | TRBJ2-7 | many | TRBV20-1 | TGCAGTGCTAGCTTCGGGACAGGTATTTTCGAGCAGTACTTC | CSASFGTGIFEQYF
- | TRBJ1-1 | many | TRBV12-3/TRBV12-4 | TGTGCCAGCAGTTTACGGTTTTCGTACCCTGAAGCTTTCTTT | CASSLRFSYPEAFF